Listed here are 23 T cell receptor beta chains from one sample, sequenced in a study of blood T cell repertoires in COVID-19. Libraries were prepared by immunoSEQ multiplex PCR; TCRdb keeps only in-frame clonotypes and omits some of them. The sample includes fewer than 150,000 clones, roughly 86% of them seen just once. The sequenced material came from peripheral blood. These receptors were taken from a human donor in a cohort sampled during active COVID-19.

The chain links TRBV28 to TRBJ1-1; 9 bases line up with TRBD1. The CDR3 consists of 15 residues. With V trimmed by 5 bases and J by 4 bases, 8 bases remained unmatched. Germline values: CDR1 MDHEN, CDR2 SYDVKM. CDR3 in DNA: TGTGCCAGCAGTACCGGGACAGGGAGGGTCACTGAAGCTTTCTTT. This codes for CASSTGTGRVTEAFF.

This rearrangement joins TRBV7-8 to TRBJ1-6; TRBD1 matches 9 bases. CDR1 SGHVS and CDR2 FQNEAQ come from the germline V gene. Trimming cost V 4 bases and J 8 bases; bases outside gene matches: 6. This CDR3 region has 15 residues. The CDR3 sequence is CASSSRDRDYSPLHF. The CDR3 nucleotides read TGTGCCAGCAGCTCCCGGGACAGGGATTATTCACCCCTCCACTTT.

The V and J genes are TRBV2 and TRBJ1-2; tentative D call: TRBD1 (5 bases). The CDR3 runs to 15 residues. Germline CDR1 SNHLY, CDR2 FYNNEI. Trimming shortened V by 1 base and J by 0 bases, and 9 bases separated the two germline ends. The CDR3 bases are TGTGCCAGCAGTGAAGACAGGCGTACTAACTATGGCTACACCTTC. This sequence encodes CASSEDRRTNYGYTF.

The rearrangement joins TRBV3-1 (or the pseudogene TRBV3-2) to TRBJ2-2; weak D call: TRBD1 (6 bases). Germline V gives CDR1 LGHDT, CDR2 YNNKEL (reference sequence). Between the trimmed V and J ends, which lost 4 bases and 5 bases, there was a span of 17 bases. The CDR3 contains 16 residues. The CDR3 region is CASSPWTEGRTGELFF. CDR3 nucleotides: TGTGCCAGCAGCCCTTGGACAGAGGGTCGGACCGGGGAGCTGTTTTTT.

J is TRBJ1-1 and V is TRBV7-9; the D gene is possibly TRBD1 (6 bases). The V gene's germline CDR1 is SEHNR and CDR2 FQNEAQ (reference sequence). V was shortened by 2 bases and J by 4 bases, with 11 bases between the two germline ends. CDR3 length equals 14 residues. The CDR3 here is CASSLTDSRTEAFF. As DNA, the CDR3 is TGTGCCAGCAGCTTAACGGACAGCCGCACTGAAGCTTTCTTT.

The J gene is TRBJ2-1, the V gene TRBV5-1, with D unresolved. The CDR3 runs 15 residues. V was cut by 7 bases and J by 0 bases, with 14 bases left in between. Per the germline V gene, CDR1 is SGHRS and CDR2 is YFSETQ. CDR3 region: CASLYYAGSYNEQFF. The CDR3 nucleotides read TGCGCCAGCCTATACTACGCTGGCTCCTACAATGAGCAGTTCTTC.

The chain is built from TRBV11-2 and TRBJ2-7; D not certain. The germline V gene encodes CDR1 SGHAT and CDR2 FQNNGV. This CDR3 spans 15 amino acids. V lost 0 bases and J lost 2, with 11 bases in between. The CDR3 region is CASSLETGSPYEQYF. CDR3 in DNA: TGTGCCAGCAGCTTAGAGACTGGGTCACCCTACGAGCAGTACTTC.

This clone appeared a single time. CDR3 DNA sequence: TGTGCCAGCAGAGCCGGGACAGGGTCCTATGGCTACACCTTC. Translation gives CASRAGTGSYGYTF. The V call is TRBV2, the J call TRBJ1-2; 9 bases align to TRBD1. The CDR3 contains 14 residues. Germline V gene lookup returns CDR1 SNHLY and CDR2 FYNNEI. With 6 bases clipped from V and 4 bases from J, the junction kept 6 bases outside the gene matches.

The V call is TRBV5-1, the J call TRBJ1-4; perhaps TRBD1 as D (5 bases). The CDR3 consists of 17 residues. V was pared by 0 bases and J by 0 bases, with 12 bases between. The germline CDR1 and CDR2 sequences are SGHRS and YFSETQ. CDR3 in DNA: TGCGCCAGCAGCTTGGCCCACGGGGGAGCAACTAATGAAAAACTGTTTTTT. Translating it yields CASSLAHGGATNEKLFF.

The chain uses TRBV7-8 and TRBJ2-7; tentatively, D is TRBD1 (5 bases). Germline V gene data show CDR1 as SGHVS and CDR2 as FQNEAQ. CDR3 length: 16 amino acids. V dropped 1 base and J dropped 3 bases, with 16 bases sitting between them. The CDR3 DNA follows: TGTGCCAGCAGCTTAGAATTCACAGGACCTCTCTACGAGCAGTACTTC. It is translated as CASSLEFTGPLYEQYF.

The rearrangement uses TRBV11-2 and TRBJ2-7, with TRBD1 matching over 7 bases. V gave up 4 bases and J gave up 6 bases; unmatched junction bases: 6. The CDR3 is made up of 13 amino acids. The V gene's germline CDR1 is SGHAT and CDR2 FQNNGV. The CDR3 sequence is CASSSQGQGEQYF. CDR3 DNA: TGTGCCAGCAGCTCACAGGGGCAGGGCGAGCAGTACTTC. Together with reference TRBV11-2 and TRBJ2-7, the CDR3 gives the full variable domain: EAGVAQSPRYKIIEKRQSVAFWCNPISGHATLYWYQQILGQGPKLLIQFQNNGVVDDSQLPKDRFSAERLKGVDSTLKIQPAKLEDSAVYLCASSSQGQGEQYFGPGTRLTVT.

This chain joins TRBV10-3 and TRBJ2-2; 8 bases match TRBD2. This CDR3 has 17 residues. CDR1 and CDR2 (germline): ENHRY, SYGVKD. Trimming cost V 2 bases and J 6 bases; bases outside gene matches: 11. The CDR3: CAISELAGDLDAGELFF. CDR3 nucleotide sequence: TGTGCCATCAGTGAGCTAGCGGGCGACCTCGACGCCGGGGAGCTGTTTTTT.

This chain links TRBV3-1 (or the pseudogene TRBV3-2) with TRBJ1-4, with 8 bases fitting TRBD1. This CDR3 region has 15 residues. The J segment lost 7 bases and the V segment lost 0 bases, leaving 4 bases of the junction unmatched. Germline V gene data show CDR1 as LGHDT and CDR2 as YNNKEL (reference sequence). The CDR3 spells CASSQDRTGIEKLFF. CDR3 DNA sequence: TGTGCCAGCAGCCAAGACCGGACAGGGATTGAAAAACTGTTTTTT.

The gene calls are TRBV30 and TRBJ1-5; D ambiguous. CDR3 length: 13 amino acids. V was cut by 1 base and J by 3 bases, with 7 bases left in between. The germline gives CDR1 GTSNPN, CDR2 SVGIG (reference sequence). This CDR3 reads CAWSGHNNQPQHF. In DNA, the CDR3 is TGTGCCTGGAGTGGACACAACAATCAGCCCCAGCATTTT.

The genes are TRBV5-4 and TRBJ2-1; 8 bases match TRBD1. The length of the CDR3 is 16 residues. Germline V gene lookup returns CDR1 SGHNT and CDR2 YYREEE (reference sequence). Trimming at V came to 0 bases and at J to 7 bases, leaving 9 bases not matched to a gene. For the CDR3, the DNA is TGTGCCAGCAGCTTGGCCGGGCAGGGGGCTCAGAATGAGCAGTTCTTC. This sequence encodes CASSLAGQGAQNEQFF.

Comments on this clone: This same CDR3 is encoded by further DNA sequences in the sample. This chain links TRBV6-4 with TRBJ1-5; possible D gene TRBD1, 5 bases. This CDR3 spans 13 amino acids. The germline gives CDR1 MRHNA, CDR2 SNTAGT. V lost 4 bases to trimming and J lost 3 bases, with 7 bases between them. CDR3 coding DNA: TGTGCCAGCAGTGGACAGCCCAATCAGCCCCAGCATTTT. Translating gives CASSGQPNQPQHF.

This clone was observed a single time. The chain recombines TRBV14 with TRBJ2-1; 11 bases are a match to TRBD1. V lost 3 bases to trimming and J lost 7 bases; unmatched junction nucleotides: 5. CDR1 is SGHDN, CDR2 FVKESK, per germline. CDR3 length: 15 residues. Here the CDR3 DNA reads TGTGCCAGCAGCCATCCAGGGGACAGGGGGAATGAGCAGTTCTTC. Amino acids: CASSHPGDRGNEQFF. Looking up the rest from reference TRBV14 and TRBJ2-1 gives the full variable domain: EAGVTQFPSHSVIEKGQTVTLRCDPISGHDNLYWYRRVMGKEIKFLLHFVKESKQDESGMPNNRFLAERTGGTYSTLKVQPAELEDSGVYFCASSHPGDRGNEQFFGPGTRLTVL.

This clone was recorded a few times. V and J are TRBV6-6 and TRBJ1-1; TRBD1 matches 9 bases. The junction had 8 bases not matched to a gene; V was cut back by 5 bases and J by 1 base. This CDR3 has 16 amino acids. The germline V gene has CDR1 MNHNY and CDR2 SVGAGI (reference sequence). The CDR3: CASSRSTGGANTEAFF. The CDR3 DNA follows: TGTGCCAGCAGTCGATCAACAGGGGGCGCGAACACTGAAGCTTTCTTT.

This clone is a singleton in its sample. J is TRBJ2-5 and V is TRBV11-2; TRBD2 aligns across 11 bases. CDR3 size: 17 residues. Trimming took 4 bases from V and 3 from J; bases not matched to a gene: 10. Germline CDR1 reads SGHAT; CDR2 reads FQNNGV. The CDR3 region is CASSSGRFSGGEETQYF. CDR3 in DNA: TGTGCCAGCAGCTCCGGCCGCTTTAGCGGGGGGGAAGAGACCCAGTACTTC.

The V gene is TRBV2, the J gene TRBJ1-5; the match to TRBD1 covers 8 bases. CDR1 is SNHLY, CDR2 FYNNEI, per germline. The CDR3 runs 15 residues. The V and J ends lost 6 bases and 6 bases, in that order; junction bases with no gene match: 10. The CDR3 loop is CASSAHQGAGQPQHF. Written as DNA, the CDR3 is TGTGCCAGCAGCGCTCATCAGGGGGCGGGTCAGCCCCAGCATTTT.

This chain links TRBV5-1 with TRBJ1-2, with 8 nucleotides matching TRBD1. The CDR3 loop spans 13 amino acids. Germline loops: CDR1 SGHRS, CDR2 YFSETQ. With 4 bases clipped from V and 8 bases from J, the junction kept 7 bases outside the gene matches. CDR3 coding DNA: TGCGCCAGCAGCACGGGACAGGCGACGGGCTACACCTTC. Translation: CASSTGQATGYTF.

The rearrangement links TRBV5-5 to TRBJ2-5; D call uncertain. CDR3 length equals 16 residues. The germline gives CDR1 SGHKS, CDR2 YYEKEE (reference sequence). Trimming stripped 4 bases from V and 2 bases from J, with 18 bases between. This chain's CDR3 is CASSLGALGEQETQYF. Written as DNA, the CDR3 is TGTGCCAGCAGCCTCGGAGCGCTAGGCGAACAAGAGACCCAGTACTTC.

The rearrangement joins TRBV24-1 to TRBJ2-1; 8 nucleotides agree with TRBD2. The CDR3 is 13 residues long. CDR1 and CDR2 from the germline V gene are KGHDR and SFDVKD. Trimming cost V 7 bases and J 10 bases; bases outside gene matches: 8. As DNA, the CDR3 is TGTGCCACCAGGGCGGGGGGCCAACAGGAGCAGTTCTTC. The encoded protein is CATRAGGQQEQFF.